The rows below give T cell receptor beta chains drawn from one sample of a study of human T cells and chemical hapten exposure. TCRdb passed the RACE reads through MiXCR, listing each CDR3 protein once. Found here are around 70,000 distinct CDR3 sequences, over 8.5% of them singletons; the top ten hold 1.4%. The specimen was whole blood, collected in connection with sensitization to the hapten diphenylcyclopropenone (DPC). The receptor set was obtained from a woman aged 50 to 65 with alopecia areata. Some clones in this sample may be carry-over from other donors' samples. Each CDR3 is given with its conserved first and last residue. The D gene is left open where the match is weak. The listing skips clone size in some rows; elsewhere it reads once, few, many or a size class.

v_gene: TRBV7-9
abundance: many
j_gene: TRBJ1-2
d_gene: TRBD1
CDR3nt: TGTGCCAGCAGCTTATTATGGGGGACAGTCTATGGCTACACCTTC
CDR3aa: CASSLLWGTVYGYTF

v_gene: TRBV7-2
abundance: many
j_gene: TRBJ2-3
d_gene: .
CDR3nt: TGTGCCAGCAGCTTAGGGAATGCGGATACGCAGTATTTT
CDR3aa: CASSLGNADTQYF

v_gene: TRBV6-6
abundance: many
j_gene: TRBJ1-4
d_gene: TRBD1
CDR3nt: TGTGCCAGCAGTTACTCGAAAGGGGGCGACGAAAAACTGTTTTTT
CDR3aa: CASSYSKGGDEKLFF

v_gene: TRBV11-3
abundance: many
j_gene: TRBJ2-3
d_gene: .
CDR3nt: TGTGCCAGCAGCTTCGGGACACTAAACACAGATACGCAGTATTTT
CDR3aa: CASSFGTLNTDTQYF

v_gene: TRBV6-2/TRBV6-3
abundance: many
j_gene: TRBJ2-6
d_gene: TRBD2
CDR3nt: TGTGCCAGCAGTCCACGGGGGGAGACTGGGGCCAACGTCCTGACTTTC
CDR3aa: CASSPRGETGANVLTF

v_gene: TRBV7-6
abundance: many
j_gene: TRBJ2-3
d_gene: TRBD2
CDR3nt: TGTGCCAGCAGCCCAGCAGGGACTAACACAGATACGCAGTATTTT
CDR3aa: CASSPAGTNTDTQYF

v_gene: TRBV11-2
abundance: many
j_gene: TRBJ2-1
d_gene: .
CDR3nt: TGTGCCAGCAGCCCCAGAGGGGGGCAGTTCTTC
CDR3aa: CASSPRGGQFF

v_gene: TRBV18
abundance: .
j_gene: TRBJ2-5
d_gene: .
CDR3nt: TGTGCCAGCTCACTCTATACCGGGACCCTCCGAGAGACCCAGTACTTC
CDR3aa: CASSLYTGTLRETQYF

v_gene: TRBV12-3/TRBV12-4
abundance: many
j_gene: TRBJ1-1
d_gene: TRBD1
CDR3nt: TGTGCCAGCAGTTTCCTGCTCCGAAATCCAAGGACAGGGGGCGTAGGGACTGAAGCTTTCTTT
CDR3aa: CASSFLLRNPRTGGVGTEAFF

v_gene: TRBV29-1
abundance: many
j_gene: TRBJ1-1
d_gene: TRBD1
CDR3nt: TGCAGCGTTGAGCAGGGGGCTTACAACACTGAAGCTTTCTTT
CDR3aa: CSVEQGAYNTEAFF

v_gene: TRBV29-1
abundance: .
j_gene: TRBJ1-1
d_gene: .
CDR3nt: TGCAGCGCCGGGACTGAAGCTTTCTTT
CDR3aa: CSAGTEAFF

v_gene: TRBV12-5
abundance: few
j_gene: TRBJ1-3
d_gene: TRBD1
CDR3nt: TGTGCTAGTGGTTTTGGCGGGACAGCAGGAAACACCATATATTTT
CDR3aa: CASGFGGTAGNTIYF

v_gene: TRBV20-1
abundance: few
j_gene: TRBJ2-7
d_gene: .
CDR3nt: TGCAGTGCTAGAGATCTTGCAGGTATACGATACGAGCAGTACTTC
CDR3aa: CSARDLAGIRYEQYF

v_gene: TRBV5-1
abundance: many
j_gene: TRBJ2-7
d_gene: .
CDR3nt: TGCGCCAGCAGCACTGACAGTCCCTACGAGCAGTACTTC
CDR3aa: CASSTDSPYEQYF

v_gene: TRBV7-2
abundance: many
j_gene: TRBJ1-1
d_gene: .
CDR3nt: TGTGCCAGCTCCCCCAATCTCAAAACTGAAGCTTTCTTT
CDR3aa: CASSPNLKTEAFF

v_gene: TRBV28
abundance: few
j_gene: TRBJ1-5
d_gene: .
CDR3nt: TGTGCCAGCAGGGCGGGGCTTGATCAGCCCCAGCATTTT
CDR3aa: CASRAGLDQPQHF

v_gene: TRBV7-9
abundance: few
j_gene: TRBJ2-4
d_gene: .
CDR3nt: TGTGCCAGCAGCCCCCGATGGGGGCAGAAAAACATTCAGTACTTC
CDR3aa: CASSPRWGQKNIQYF

v_gene: TRBV5-4
abundance: once
j_gene: TRBJ2-7
d_gene: .
CDR3nt: TGTGCCAGCAGCCGAGGGAGAACCCTGGGGTACGAGCAGTACTTC
CDR3aa: CASSRGRTLGYEQYF

v_gene: TRBV10-1
abundance: many
j_gene: TRBJ1-6
d_gene: TRBD1
CDR3nt: TGCGCCAGCTCCGTAGGGACAGGGGATAATTCACCCCTCCACTTT
CDR3aa: CASSVGTGDNSPLHF

v_gene: TRBV27
abundance: few
j_gene: TRBJ1-1
d_gene: .
CDR3nt: TGTGCCAGCAGTTTGTCAGGGAGGGCTGAAGCTTTCTTT
CDR3aa: CASSLSGRAEAFF

v_gene: TRBV5-1
abundance: .
j_gene: TRBJ1-5
d_gene: .
CDR3nt: TGCGCCAGCTGGCAACAGGGCCATCAGCCCCAGCATTTT
CDR3aa: CASWQQGHQPQHF

v_gene: TRBV11-2
abundance: many
j_gene: TRBJ2-3
d_gene: TRBD1
CDR3nt: TGTGCCAGCAGCTTAGTGGGACAGGACTGGTTCGATACGCAGTATTTT
CDR3aa: CASSLVGQDWFDTQYF

v_gene: TRBV7-7
abundance: .
j_gene: TRBJ2-5
d_gene: .
CDR3nt: TGTGCTAGCAGCTTCTACAGGGAAGAGACCCAGTACTTC
CDR3aa: CASSFYREETQYF

v_gene: TRBV29-1
abundance: many
j_gene: TRBJ2-7
d_gene: TRBD2
CDR3nt: TGCAGCGTCGTAGGACTAGCGGGAGTCAACGAGCAGTACTTC
CDR3aa: CSVVGLAGVNEQYF

v_gene: TRBV6-5
abundance: many
j_gene: TRBJ1-1
d_gene: TRBD1
CDR3nt: TGTGCCAGCAGGGGGACAGGTCTCGTCACTGAAGCTTTCTTT
CDR3aa: CASRGTGLVTEAFF

v_gene: TRBV24-1
abundance: .
j_gene: TRBJ2-1
d_gene: .
CDR3nt: TGTGCCACCAGTGTACAGGGTGAGAGCTCCTACAATGAGCAGTTCTTC
CDR3aa: CATSVQGESSYNEQFF

v_gene: TRBV7-2
abundance: few
j_gene: TRBJ2-5
d_gene: .
CDR3nt: TGTGCCAGCAGCTTATCCCCCCCCGGGACCCAGTACTTC
CDR3aa: CASSLSPPGTQYF

v_gene: TRBV7-8
abundance: .
j_gene: TRBJ1-6
d_gene: .
CDR3nt: TGTGCCAGCACCTCCGGGGAGAGAACCCTCCACTTT
CDR3aa: CASTSGERTLHF

v_gene: TRBV28
abundance: once
j_gene: TRBJ1-5
d_gene: .
CDR3nt: TGTGCCAGCAGCGACGGACAGAGGGATCAGCCCCAGCATTTT
CDR3aa: CASSDGQRDQPQHF

v_gene: TRBV28
abundance: many
j_gene: TRBJ2-2
d_gene: .
CDR3nt: TGTGCCAGCACCCTAGACGACACCGGGGAGCTGTTTTTT
CDR3aa: CASTLDDTGELFF

v_gene: TRBV6-5
abundance: few
j_gene: TRBJ2-7
d_gene: .
CDR3nt: TGTGCCAGCAGCCCATGGCAGCACTACGAGCAGTACTTC
CDR3aa: CASSPWQHYEQYF

v_gene: TRBV5-1
abundance: many
j_gene: TRBJ2-1
d_gene: TRBD2
CDR3nt: TGCGCCAGCAGCCCACGACTAGCGGAGTTGAGGAATGAGCAGTTCTTC
CDR3aa: CASSPRLAELRNEQFF

v_gene: TRBV7-2
abundance: .
j_gene: TRBJ2-4
d_gene: .
CDR3nt: TGTGCCAGCAGCTTAGCAGGGGTCAACATTCAGTACTTC
CDR3aa: CASSLAGVNIQYF

v_gene: TRBV28
abundance: many
j_gene: TRBJ2-2
d_gene: .
CDR3nt: TGTGCCAGCAGGACGGGAAACACCGGGGAGCTGTTTTTT
CDR3aa: CASRTGNTGELFF

v_gene: TRBV11-1
abundance: few
j_gene: TRBJ2-1
d_gene: .
CDR3nt: TGTGCCAGCAGCTCCGCTAGCGTGTCCTACAATGAGCAGTTCTTC
CDR3aa: CASSSASVSYNEQFF

v_gene: TRBV10-2
abundance: many
j_gene: TRBJ2-1
d_gene: TRBD1
CDR3nt: TGCGCCAGCAGGAGGGGACAGTACAATGAGCAGTTCTTC
CDR3aa: CASRRGQYNEQFF

v_gene: TRBV29-1
abundance: .
j_gene: TRBJ2-3
d_gene: .
CDR3nt: TGCAGCGTGCCTACTCGGATGGGGGATACGCAGTATTTT
CDR3aa: CSVPTRMGDTQYF

v_gene: TRBV28
abundance: few
j_gene: TRBJ1-6
d_gene: .
CDR3nt: TGTGCCACCTCTACAGAACTTAATTCACCCCTCCACTTT
CDR3aa: CATSTELNSPLHF

v_gene: TRBV6-5
abundance: few
j_gene: TRBJ2-5
d_gene: TRBD1
CDR3nt: TGTGCCAGCCGGGACAGGGTTATCGAGACCCAGTACTTC
CDR3aa: CASRDRVIETQYF

v_gene: TRBV11-2
abundance: .
j_gene: TRBJ2-1
d_gene: TRBD2
CDR3nt: TGTGCCAGCAGCAGGACCGGGACTAGCGGGAGCAATGAGCAGTTCTTC
CDR3aa: CASSRTGTSGSNEQFF

v_gene: TRBV19
abundance: many
j_gene: TRBJ1-4
d_gene: TRBD1
CDR3nt: TGTGCCAGTAGTGACTCAGGGGGCACTTTGGAGAAACTGTTTTTT
CDR3aa: CASSDSGGTLEKLFF

v_gene: TRBV3-1
abundance: few
j_gene: TRBJ2-1
d_gene: TRBD2
CDR3nt: TGTGCCAGCAGCCAAGTTACTAGCGGAGCGGTCTTTTACAATGAGCAGTTCTTC
CDR3aa: CASSQVTSGAVFYNEQFF

v_gene: TRBV2
abundance: many
j_gene: TRBJ1-2
d_gene: .
CDR3nt: TGTGCCAGCAGTGGACAGATCTATGGCTACACCTTC
CDR3aa: CASSGQIYGYTF

v_gene: TRBV4-3
abundance: few
j_gene: TRBJ1-5
d_gene: .
CDR3nt: TGCGCCAGCAGCCAAGAGACCACGACAGTTAATCAGCCCCAGCATTTT
CDR3aa: CASSQETTTVNQPQHF

v_gene: TRBV14
abundance: many
j_gene: TRBJ2-5
d_gene: .
CDR3nt: TGTGCCAGCAGCCAAAAATCACAAGAGACCCAGTACTTC
CDR3aa: CASSQKSQETQYF

v_gene: TRBV28
abundance: .
j_gene: TRBJ2-5
d_gene: .
CDR3nt: TGTGCCAGCAGTTTTTGGGGGCGACAAGAGACCCAGTACTTC
CDR3aa: CASSFWGRQETQYF

v_gene: TRBV20-1
abundance: .
j_gene: TRBJ2-1
d_gene: .
CDR3nt: TGCGGTGCCTCCCCGGGGGCTCTCTTCAATGAGCAGTTCTTC
CDR3aa: CGASPGALFNEQFF

v_gene: TRBV10-2
abundance: .
j_gene: TRBJ2-3
d_gene: TRBD2
CDR3nt: TGCGCCAGCAGTTCGCGGGGGGGCAGCACAGATACGCTGTATTTT
CDR3aa: CASSSRGGSTDTLYF

v_gene: TRBV5-1
abundance: many
j_gene: TRBJ1-6
d_gene: .
CDR3nt: TGCGCCAGCAGCCCAGGGAACGCTAATTCACCCCTCCACTTT
CDR3aa: CASSPGNANSPLHF

v_gene: TRBV7-9
abundance: many
j_gene: TRBJ2-3
d_gene: .
CDR3nt: TGTGCCAGCAGCTTCACACCTACGGCGTCTCGCACAGATACGCAGTATTTT
CDR3aa: CASSFTPTASRTDTQYF

v_gene: TRBV7-2
abundance: .
j_gene: TRBJ2-2
d_gene: .
CDR3nt: TGTGCCAGCAGCTTAGCCTTAGACGGCTCACGCAGGGCCGGGGAGCTGTTTTTT
CDR3aa: CASSLALDGSRRAGELFF

v_gene: TRBV21-1
abundance: .
j_gene: TRBJ2-7
d_gene: .
CDR3nt: TGTGCCAGCACTACTAGCGGGGGGGACTACGAGCAGTACTTC
CDR3aa: CASTTSGGDYEQYF

v_gene: TRBV6-2/TRBV6-3
abundance: many
j_gene: TRBJ2-1
d_gene: .
CDR3nt: TGTGCCAGCACCCCCAGGTCGGTTACAAATGAGCAGTTCTTC
CDR3aa: CASTPRSVTNEQFF

v_gene: TRBV7-5
abundance: .
j_gene: TRBJ2-3
d_gene: .
CDR3nt: .
CDR3aa: CISVSEARSPTLAESTDTQYF

v_gene: TRBV20-1
abundance: many
j_gene: TRBJ2-7
d_gene: .
CDR3nt: TGCAGCGCCCCGAAGGTAGGGGATGTCTACGAGCAGTACTTC
CDR3aa: CSAPKVGDVYEQYF

v_gene: TRBV27
abundance: many
j_gene: TRBJ1-2
d_gene: .
CDR3nt: TGTGCCAGCTCCCCGGGCCGCCTCAAAGCTAACTATGGCTACACCTTC
CDR3aa: CASSPGRLKANYGYTF

v_gene: TRBV6-2/TRBV6-3
abundance: many
j_gene: TRBJ1-1
d_gene: .
CDR3nt: TGTGCCAGCAGTCGAAGAGAAGGGAACACTGAAGCTTTCTTT
CDR3aa: CASSRREGNTEAFF

v_gene: TRBV7-2
abundance: .
j_gene: TRBJ1-6
d_gene: .
CDR3nt: TGTGCCAGCAGCTTAGCTAGCACAGATAATTCACCCCTCCACTTT
CDR3aa: CASSLASTDNSPLHF

v_gene: TRBV18
abundance: many
j_gene: TRBJ1-5
d_gene: .
CDR3nt: TGTGCCAGCTCGCCTGAGGCTGGGGGCGGTCAGCCCCAGCATTTT
CDR3aa: CASSPEAGGGQPQHF